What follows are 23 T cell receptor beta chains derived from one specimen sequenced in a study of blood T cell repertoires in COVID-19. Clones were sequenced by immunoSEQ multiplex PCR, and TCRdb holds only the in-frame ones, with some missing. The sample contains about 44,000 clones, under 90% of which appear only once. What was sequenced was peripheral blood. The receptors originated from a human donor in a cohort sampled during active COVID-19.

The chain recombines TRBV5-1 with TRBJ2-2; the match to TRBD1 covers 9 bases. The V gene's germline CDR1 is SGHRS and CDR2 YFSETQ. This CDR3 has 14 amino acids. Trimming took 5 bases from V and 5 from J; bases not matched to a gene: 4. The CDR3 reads CASRDRGQTGELFF. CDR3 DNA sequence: TGCGCCAGCAGGGACAGGGGTCAGACCGGGGAGCTGTTTTTT.

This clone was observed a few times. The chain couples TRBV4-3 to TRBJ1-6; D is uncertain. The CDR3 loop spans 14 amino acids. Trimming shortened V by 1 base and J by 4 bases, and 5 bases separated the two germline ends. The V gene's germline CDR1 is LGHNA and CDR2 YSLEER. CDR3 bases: TGCGCCAGCAGCCAAGTACAGTATAATTCACCCCTCCACTTT. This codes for CASSQVQYNSPLHF.

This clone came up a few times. The CDR3 bases are TGTGCCATCAATAGAGAAAGTAACACTGAAGCTTTCTTT. Translated, it gives CAINRESNTEAFF. The rearrangement links TRBV10-3 to TRBJ1-1; D is unresolved. The CDR3 is 13 amino acids. V lost 7 bases to trimming and J lost 2 bases, with 11 bases between them. Germline CDR1 is ENHRY and CDR2 is SYGVKD.

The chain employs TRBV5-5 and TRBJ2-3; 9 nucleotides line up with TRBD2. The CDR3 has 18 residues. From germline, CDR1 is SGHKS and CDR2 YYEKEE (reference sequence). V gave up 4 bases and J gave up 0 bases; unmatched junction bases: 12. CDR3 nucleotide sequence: TGTGCCAGCAGCGGTAGCGGGGGAGGGGGTATGAGCACAGATACGCAGTATTTT. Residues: CASSGSGGGGMSTDTQYF.

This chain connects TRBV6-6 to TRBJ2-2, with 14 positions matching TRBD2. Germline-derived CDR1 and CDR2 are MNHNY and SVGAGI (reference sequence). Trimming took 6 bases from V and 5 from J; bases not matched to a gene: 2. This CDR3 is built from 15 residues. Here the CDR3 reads CASRRTSGGTGELFF. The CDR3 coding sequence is TGTGCCAGCAGAAGGACTAGCGGGGGGACCGGGGAGCTGTTTTTT.

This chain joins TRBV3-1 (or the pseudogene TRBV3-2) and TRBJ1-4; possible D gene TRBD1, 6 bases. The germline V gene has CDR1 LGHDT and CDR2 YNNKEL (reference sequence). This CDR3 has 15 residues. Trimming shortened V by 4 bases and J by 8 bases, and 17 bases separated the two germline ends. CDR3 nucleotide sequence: TGTGCCAGCAGCCCCCCCGAAACAAGGGGGGAAAAACTGTTTTTT. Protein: CASSPPETRGEKLFF.

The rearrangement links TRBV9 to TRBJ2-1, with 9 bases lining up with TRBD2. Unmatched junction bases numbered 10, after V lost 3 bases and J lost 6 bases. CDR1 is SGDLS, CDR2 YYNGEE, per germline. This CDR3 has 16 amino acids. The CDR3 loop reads CASSGPGTSPLNEQFF. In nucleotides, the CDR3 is TGTGCCAGCAGCGGCCCCGGGACTAGCCCCCTCAATGAGCAGTTCTTC.

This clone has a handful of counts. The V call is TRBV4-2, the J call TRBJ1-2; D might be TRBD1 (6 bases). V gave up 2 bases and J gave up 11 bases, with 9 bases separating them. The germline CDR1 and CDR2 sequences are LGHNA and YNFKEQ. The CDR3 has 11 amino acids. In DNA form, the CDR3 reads TGTGCCAGCAGCCAAACAGGGAGATACACCTTC. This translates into CASSQTGRYTF.

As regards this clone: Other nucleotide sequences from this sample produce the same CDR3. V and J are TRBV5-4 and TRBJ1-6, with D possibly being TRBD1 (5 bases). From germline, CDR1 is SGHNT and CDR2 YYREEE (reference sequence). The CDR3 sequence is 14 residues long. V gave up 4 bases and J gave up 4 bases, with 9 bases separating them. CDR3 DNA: TGTGCCAGCAGCCTCGACAGATATAATTCACCCCTCCACTTT. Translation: CASSLDRYNSPLHF. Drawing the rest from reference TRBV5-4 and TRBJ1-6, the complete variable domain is ETGVTQSPTHLIKTRGQQVTLRCSSQSGHNTVSWYQQALGQGPQFIFQYYREEENGRGNFPPRFSGLQFPNYSSELNVNALELDDSALYLCASSLDRYNSPLHFGNGTRLTVT.

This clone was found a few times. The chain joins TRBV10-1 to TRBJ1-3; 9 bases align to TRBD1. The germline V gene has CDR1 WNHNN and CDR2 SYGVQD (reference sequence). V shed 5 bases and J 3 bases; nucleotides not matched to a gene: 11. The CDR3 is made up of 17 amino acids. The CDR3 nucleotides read TGCGCCAGCAGTCGTCTTCCACAGGGGGCTGTTGGAAACACCATATATTTT. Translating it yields CASSRLPQGAVGNTIYF.

The CDR3, as DNA: TGTGCCAGTAGTAGCGGGGGCGGATTGACTGAAGCTTTCTTT. This translates into CASSSGGGLTEAFF. V usage is TRBV19 and J usage is TRBJ1-1; a possible D gene is TRBD1 (6 bases). Trimming removed 4 bases from V and 5 bases from J, with 14 bases in between. Germline V CDR1 and CDR2: LNHDA, SQIVND (reference sequence). The CDR3 runs to 14 residues.

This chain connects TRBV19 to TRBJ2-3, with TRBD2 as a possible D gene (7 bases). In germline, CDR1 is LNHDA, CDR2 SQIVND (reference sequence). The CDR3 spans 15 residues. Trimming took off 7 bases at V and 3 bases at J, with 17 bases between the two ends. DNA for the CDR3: TGTGCCAGTAAGGGTGGGGGGGCTGGTACAGATACGCAGTATTTT. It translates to CASKGGGAGTDTQYF.

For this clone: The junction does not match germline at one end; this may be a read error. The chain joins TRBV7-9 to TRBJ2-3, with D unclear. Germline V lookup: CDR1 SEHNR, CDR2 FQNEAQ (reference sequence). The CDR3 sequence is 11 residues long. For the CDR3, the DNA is TGTGCCAGCAGCTCCCCGCCACCCCAGTCTTTT. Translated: CASSSPPPQSF.

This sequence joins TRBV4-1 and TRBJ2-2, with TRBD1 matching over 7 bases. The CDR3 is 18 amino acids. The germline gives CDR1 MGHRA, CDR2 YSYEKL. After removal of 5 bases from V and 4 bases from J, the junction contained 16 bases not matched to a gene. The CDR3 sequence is CASSDRTGAGGITGELFF. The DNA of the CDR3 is TGCGCCAGCAGCGACCGGACCGGGGCAGGGGGTATCACCGGGGAGCTGTTTTTT.

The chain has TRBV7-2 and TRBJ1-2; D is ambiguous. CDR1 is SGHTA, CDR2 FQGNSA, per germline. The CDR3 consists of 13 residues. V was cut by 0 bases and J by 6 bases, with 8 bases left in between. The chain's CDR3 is CASSLASGNGYTF. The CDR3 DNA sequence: TGTGCCAGCAGCTTAGCCTCCGGGAATGGCTACACCTTC.

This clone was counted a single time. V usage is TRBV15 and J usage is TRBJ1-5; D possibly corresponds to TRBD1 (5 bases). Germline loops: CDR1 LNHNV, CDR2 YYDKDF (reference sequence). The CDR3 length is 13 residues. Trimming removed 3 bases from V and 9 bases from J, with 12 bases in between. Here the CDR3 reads CATSRAREAPQHF. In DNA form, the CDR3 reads TGTGCCACCAGCAGGGCCAGGGAGGCGCCCCAGCATTTT.

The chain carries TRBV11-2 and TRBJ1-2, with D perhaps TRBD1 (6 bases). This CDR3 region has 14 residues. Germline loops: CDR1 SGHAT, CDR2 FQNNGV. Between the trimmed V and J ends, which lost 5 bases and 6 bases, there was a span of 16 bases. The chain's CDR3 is CASSLTLQGNGYTF. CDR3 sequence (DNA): TGTGCCAGCAGCCTAACTTTACAGGGAAATGGCTACACCTTC.

The CDR3 DNA sequence: TGTGCCAGCAGCAGGACTAGCGGGGGGTCGGCCGGGGAGCTGTTTTTT. Translating it yields CASSRTSGGSAGELFF. The genes are TRBV7-8 and TRBJ2-2, with TRBD2 matching 14 bases. Germline CDR1 SGHVS, CDR2 FQNEAQ. This CDR3 comprises 16 residues. The trim removed 5 bases at V and 6 bases at J, leaving 5 bases unmatched.

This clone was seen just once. The CDR3 nucleotides read TGTGCCAGCTCCCGGAACAGTATCCAAGAGACCCAGTACTTC. Translating it yields CASSRNSIQETQYF. The rearrangement joins TRBV18 to TRBJ2-5, with D uncertain. Trimming took off 6 bases at V and 1 base at J, with 12 bases between the two ends. Per germline, CDR1 KGHSH and CDR2 LQKENI. The CDR3 extends over 14 amino acids.

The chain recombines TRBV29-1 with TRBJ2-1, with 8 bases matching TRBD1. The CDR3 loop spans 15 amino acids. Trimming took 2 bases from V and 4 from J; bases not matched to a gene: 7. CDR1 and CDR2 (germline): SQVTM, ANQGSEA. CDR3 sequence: CSVEPQGGEYNEQFF. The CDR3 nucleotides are TGCAGCGTTGAACCACAGGGGGGCGAGTACAATGAGCAGTTCTTC.

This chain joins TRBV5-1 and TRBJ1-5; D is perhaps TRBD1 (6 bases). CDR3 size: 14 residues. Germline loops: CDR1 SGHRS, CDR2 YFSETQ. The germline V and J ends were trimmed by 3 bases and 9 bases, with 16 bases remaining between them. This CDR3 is CASSSSSRGWPQHF. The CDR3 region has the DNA TGCGCCAGCAGCTCTTCCTCCAGGGGTTGGCCCCAGCATTTT. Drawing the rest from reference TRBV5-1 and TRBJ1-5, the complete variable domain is KAGVTQTPRYLIKTRGQQVTLSCSPISGHRSVSWYQQTPGQGLQFLFEYFSETQRNKGNFPGRFSGRQFSNSRSEMNVSTLELGDSALYLCASSSSSRGWPQHFGDGTRLSIL.

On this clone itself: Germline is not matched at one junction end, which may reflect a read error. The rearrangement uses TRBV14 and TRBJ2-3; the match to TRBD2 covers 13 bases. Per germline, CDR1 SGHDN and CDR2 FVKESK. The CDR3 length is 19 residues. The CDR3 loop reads CASSQGDGLAGDPTYTQYF. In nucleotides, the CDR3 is TGTGCCAGCAGCCAAGGAGATGGACTAGCGGGGGACCCCACATATACGCAGTATTTT.

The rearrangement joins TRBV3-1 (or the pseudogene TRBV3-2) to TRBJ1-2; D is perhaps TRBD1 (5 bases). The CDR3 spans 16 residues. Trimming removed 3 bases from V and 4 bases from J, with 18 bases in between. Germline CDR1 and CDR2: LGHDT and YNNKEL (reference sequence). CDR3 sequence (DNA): TGTGCCAGCAGCCAGTTTTTCGGGGGAGAGATCTATGGCTACACCTTC. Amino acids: CASSQFFGGEIYGYTF.